Following are 30 T cell receptor beta chains from one sample sequenced in a study of T-cell memory formation after mild COVID-19. TCRdb independently ran MiXCR on the 5' RACE reads; one entry per CDR3 protein. The profile shows some 490,000 distinct CDR3 sequences, 15% to 20% of them singletons. The sample consisted of PBMCs or a T cell subset sorted from them (not recorded which). Source of these receptors: an adult woman who had mild COVID-19 (a few samples of this study predate the infection). Cell type and time point are not known.

This clonotype was counted a few times. V and J are TRBV30 and TRBJ1-1; tentatively, D is TRBD1 (5 bases). Germline V CDR1 and CDR2: GTSNPN, SVGIG (reference sequence). The CDR3 is made up of 13 amino acids. V lost 4 bases to trimming and J lost 1 base, with 10 bases between them. CDR3 bases: TGTGCCTGGACGGGGGGTTGGAACACTGAAGCTTTCTTT. This encodes CAWTGGWNTEAFF.

V is TRBV20-1 and J is TRBJ1-6, with a tentative D call TRBD1 (5 bases). Germline loops: CDR1 DFQATT, CDR2 SNEGSKA (reference sequence). Deletions cut 0 bases from V and 18 bases from J, with 12 bases between. The CDR3 is 11 amino acids. CDR3 in amino acids: CSARDGRTTHF. The CDR3 coding sequence is TGCAGTGCTAGAGACGGCCGGACAACCCACTTT.

The J gene is TRBJ1-5, the V gene TRBV20-1, with 8 bases that match TRBD1. The ends lost 6 bases at V and 3 bases at J; junction bases unmatched: 7. The CDR3 is 14 residues long. Per the germline V gene, CDR1 is DFQATT and CDR2 is SNEGSKA (reference sequence). The CDR3 nucleotides are TGCAGTGCACCCGACAGGGGTTCCAATCAGCCCCAGCATTTT. The encoded protein is CSAPDRGSNQPQHF.

There are many counts of this clonotype. The chain employs TRBV4-3 and TRBJ2-7; D might be TRBD1 (6 bases). Trimming stripped 1 base from V and 3 bases from J, with 16 bases between. The CDR3 totals 16 residues. CDR1 is LGHNA and CDR2 is YSLEER in the germline V gene. The CDR3, as DNA: TGCGCCAGCAGCCAAGCCTATTCCCTGGGACACTACGAGCAGTACTTC. Translation gives CASSQAYSLGHYEQYF.

In this sample, this clonotype turned up a few times. V usage is TRBV20-1 and J usage is TRBJ2-7; possibly TRBD1 for D (6 bases). Germline-derived CDR1 and CDR2 are DFQATT and SNEGSKA (reference sequence). V was shortened by 6 bases and J by 7 bases, with 19 bases between the two germline ends. The CDR3 has 13 residues. The CDR3 nucleotides are TGCAGTGCACCCGGGACACTAAAGTTTGAGCAGTACTTC. Its translation: CSAPGTLKFEQYF.

This clonotype appeared a few times. The gene calls are TRBV5-1 and TRBJ1-4; a possible D gene is TRBD1 (5 bases). The germline V and J ends were trimmed by 0 bases and 4 bases, with 7 bases remaining between them. This CDR3 contains 14 residues. Germline V gene data show CDR1 as SGHRS and CDR2 as YFSETQ. The CDR3 sequence is CASSLDRSNEKLFF. The CDR3 DNA is TGCGCCAGCAGCTTGGACAGGAGTAATGAAAAACTGTTTTTT.

This clonotype was detected once. The chain joins TRBV9 to TRBJ1-1; TRBD1 aligns across 7 bases. The CDR3 loop spans 14 amino acids. Germline V gives CDR1 SGDLS, CDR2 YYNGEE. V lost 4 bases, J lost 8 bases, and 11 bases stayed unmatched. The chain's CDR3 is CASSQGNRGGEAFF. For the CDR3, the DNA is TGTGCCAGCAGCCAGGGTAACAGGGGAGGGGAAGCTTTCTTT.

This clonotype appeared a few times. The rearrangement uses TRBV20-1 and TRBJ1-5, with a possible D match to TRBD1 (6 bases). The V gene lost 3 bases and the J gene lost 0 bases, with 12 bases spanning the gap. The CDR3 spans 15 residues. CDR1 DFQATT and CDR2 SNEGSKA come from the germline V gene (reference sequence). The CDR3 here is CSASPEGVSNQPQHF. Here the CDR3 DNA reads TGCAGTGCTAGCCCGGAGGGGGTTAGCAATCAGCCCCAGCATTTT.

The table lists this clonotype with a few counts. J is TRBJ2-1 and V is TRBV24-1, with D possibly matching TRBD2 (6 bases). Trimming shortened V by 4 bases and J by 6 bases, and 12 bases separated the two germline ends. The CDR3 runs to 14 residues. Germline V lookup: CDR1 KGHDR, CDR2 SFDVKD. The CDR3 reads CATSEPGVPNEQFF. As DNA, the CDR3 is TGTGCCACCAGTGAACCGGGAGTACCCAATGAGCAGTTCTTC.

This clonotype turned up a few times. In DNA form, the CDR3 reads TGCGCCAGCAGCTCTCCTGGCCAAGGGGGGGTCTACGAGCAGTACTTC. It is translated as CASSSPGQGGVYEQYF. The rearrangement links TRBV5-1 to TRBJ2-7, with D possibly being TRBD2 (7 bases). Trimming took 3 bases from V and 3 from J, leaving 19 bases between them. Germline V gene sequence: CDR1 SGHRS, CDR2 YFSETQ. This CDR3 contains 16 residues. Looking up the rest from reference TRBV5-1 and TRBJ2-7 gives the full variable domain: KAGVTQTPRYLIKTRGQQVTLSCSPISGHRSVSWYQQTPGQGLQFLFEYFSETQRNKGNFPGRFSGRQFSNSRSEMNVSTLELGDSALYLCASSSPGQGGVYEQYFGPGTRLTVT.

V gene TRBV5-4 combines with J gene TRBJ1-1; D gene uncertain. The V gene lost 2 bases and the J gene lost 0 bases, with 8 bases spanning the gap. In germline, CDR1 is SGHNT, CDR2 YYREEE (reference sequence). This CDR3 has 14 amino acids. CDR3 residues: CASSLLDVNTEAFF. In DNA, the CDR3 is TGTGCCAGCAGCTTACTAGACGTGAACACTGAAGCTTTCTTT.

This clonotype was detected only a few times. The V call is TRBV4-2, the J call TRBJ2-2; the match to TRBD2 covers 9 bases. CDR3 length equals 18 residues. Germline V gene sequence: CDR1 LGHNA, CDR2 YNFKEQ. V lost 0 bases to trimming and J lost 4 bases; unmatched junction nucleotides: 9. The CDR3 DNA sequence: TGTGCCAGCAGCCAAGATGGGCTAGCGGGATCGGTCACCGGGGAGCTGTTTTTT. Translation gives CASSQDGLAGSVTGELFF.

This clonotype has a handful of counts. This sequence joins TRBV6-2 or TRBV6-3 and TRBJ2-7; 8 nucleotides line up with TRBD1. The germline V gene encodes CDR1 MNHEY and CDR2 SVGEGT. The J segment lost 4 bases and the V segment lost 0 bases, leaving 5 bases of the junction unmatched. The CDR3 totals 15 residues. The CDR3 coding sequence is TGTGCCAGCAGTTACTCCGGGACAGGAAAATACGAGCAGTACTTC. The encoded protein is CASSYSGTGKYEQYF.

This clonotype was seen a handful of times. The V and J genes are TRBV12-3 or TRBV12-4 and TRBJ2-1; perhaps TRBD2 as D (6 bases). The CDR3 sequence is 14 residues long. The V end lost 7 bases, the J end lost 6 bases, and 16 bases lay between the germline ends. The DNA of the CDR3 is TGTGCCAGCACTCCCGGGACTTCCGTCAATGAGCAGTTCTTC. Translated: CASTPGTSVNEQFF.

The rearrangement uses TRBV5-1 and TRBJ2-3; no reliable D call. The CDR3 spans 12 residues. Trimming took 3 bases from V and 7 from J, leaving 9 bases between them. Per the germline V gene, CDR1 is SGHRS and CDR2 is YFSETQ. The CDR3 region has the DNA TGCGCCAGCAGCTGGCAAGAGAATACGCAGTATTTT. Encoded protein: CASSWQENTQYF.

This clonotype was seen a single time. The chain carries TRBV5-5 and TRBJ1-1; D is possibly TRBD1 (6 bases). Germline V gene data show CDR1 as SGHKS and CDR2 as YYEKEE (reference sequence). Trimming removed 0 bases from V and 0 bases from J, with 12 bases in between. The CDR3 runs 16 residues. The CDR3 spells CASSLVGGGLNTEAFF. The CDR3 DNA is TGTGCCAGCAGCTTGGTTGGGGGCGGATTGAACACTGAAGCTTTCTTT.

The V gene is TRBV12-3 or TRBV12-4, the J gene TRBJ2-1; TRBD2 agrees at 10 bases. The V and J ends lost 6 bases and 2 bases, in that order; junction bases with no gene match: 7. The CDR3 spans 16 residues. CDR3 nucleotide sequence: TGTGCCAGCAGAACGAACAGCGGGAGGGCCTACAATGAGCAGTTCTTC. It codes for CASRTNSGRAYNEQFF.

This chain uses TRBV7-2 with TRBJ2-7, with D uncertain. Trimming cost V 4 bases and J 9 bases, with 25 bases left between them. This CDR3 has 16 residues. CDR1 and CDR2 (germline): SGHTA, FQGNSA. The CDR3 loop is CASSYPLVMGMGRQYF. For the CDR3, the DNA is TGTGCCAGCAGCTACCCCCTCGTGATGGGGATGGGAAGGCAGTACTTC.

The chain carries TRBV5-1 and TRBJ2-3, with no clear D. The germline gives CDR1 SGHRS, CDR2 YFSETQ. CDR3 length: 14 residues. Trimming removed 4 bases at V and 2 bases at J, with 11 bases between. In nucleotides, the CDR3 is TGCGCCAGCAGCGATTGGAGACCCACAGATACGCAGTATTTT. It encodes CASSDWRPTDTQYF.

This chain links TRBV10-3 with TRBJ2-5, with 10 bases that match TRBD1. Trimming removed 4 bases from V and 5 bases from J; junction bases left unmatched: 13. The CDR3 has 17 amino acids. Germline lookup yields CDR1 ENHRY and CDR2 SYGVKD. The CDR3 coding sequence is TGTGCCATCAGTGTCCGGGACAGGGGATCCCGCGGGGAGACCCAGTACTTC. It is translated as CAISVRDRGSRGETQYF.

This clonotype was seen at least ten times. The chain employs TRBV10-3 and TRBJ2-2, with 9 bases matching TRBD1. The V gene's germline CDR1 is ENHRY and CDR2 SYGVKD. The trim removed 3 bases at V and 1 base at J, leaving 3 bases unmatched. This CDR3 region has 16 residues. DNA for the CDR3: TGTGCCATCAGTGACGGGACAGGGAAGAACACCGGGGAGCTGTTTTTT. It encodes CAISDGTGKNTGELFF.

This rearrangement joins TRBV4-2 to TRBJ2-2; TRBD2 might be the D (6 bases). The germline V gene has CDR1 LGHNA and CDR2 YNFKEQ. The CDR3 contains 16 residues. Trimming removed 2 bases from V and 3 bases from J, with 13 bases in between. Here the CDR3 DNA reads TGTGCCAGCAGCCAATCTGCTACTAGCTACACCGGGGAGCTGTTTTTT. It codes for CASSQSATSYTGELFF.

This clonotype has just a few counts. V gene TRBV29-1 combines with J gene TRBJ2-1; TRBD2 is a possible D gene (6 bases). V was pared by 6 bases and J by 2 bases, with 14 bases between. This CDR3 is 14 amino acids long. The germline gives CDR1 SQVTM, CDR2 ANQGSEA. CDR3 sequence (DNA): TGCAGCGTAGACGGGACTGATCCCTACAATGAGCAGTTCTTC. Residues: CSVDGTDPYNEQFF.

The genes are TRBV5-1 and TRBJ2-1; a possible D gene is TRBD2 (6 bases). The CDR3 has 14 amino acids. The ends were cut back, 3 bases at V and 1 base at J, with 8 bases in the middle. Looked up from germline, CDR1 is SGHRS and CDR2 is YFSETQ. DNA for the CDR3: TGCGCCAGCAGCTGGAGGGAGTCCTACAATGAGCAGTTCTTC. It encodes CASSWRESYNEQFF.

The rearrangement joins TRBV20-1 to TRBJ2-1; no firm D call. CDR3 length: 16 amino acids. Germline V gives CDR1 DFQATT, CDR2 SNEGSKA (reference sequence). Trimming shortened V by 5 bases and J by 0 bases, and 17 bases separated the two germline ends. The CDR3 loop is CSALNLAVASYNEQFF. DNA for the CDR3: TGCAGTGCTCTAAACTTGGCGGTAGCCTCCTACAATGAGCAGTTCTTC.

The rearrangement joins TRBV15 to TRBJ2-6, with unresolved D. The CDR3 extends over 15 amino acids. V was pared by 4 bases and J by 0 bases, with 7 bases between. Germline CDR1 reads LNHNV; CDR2 reads YYDKDF (reference sequence). The CDR3 DNA sequence: TGTGCCACCAGCACTCCCCGCTCTGGGGCCAACGTCCTGACTTTC. Protein product: CATSTPRSGANVLTF.

This chain's CDR3 is CSAKGGTEAFF. DNA for the CDR3: TGCAGTGCGAAGGGGGGAACTGAAGCTTTCTTT. The rearrangement uses TRBV20-1 and TRBJ1-1, with D possibly matching TRBD1 (6 bases). CDR1 and CDR2 (germline): DFQATT, SNEGSKA (reference sequence). This CDR3 contains 11 residues. The V end was cut by 6 bases, the J end by 5 bases, with 10 bases between.

The sample holds a few counts of this clonotype. The chain joins TRBV4-1 to TRBJ2-7; D unclear. This CDR3 spans 15 amino acids. The V end lost 1 base, the J end lost 3 bases, and 13 bases lay between the germline ends. Germline CDR1 reads MGHRA; CDR2 reads YSYEKL. CDR3 nucleotide sequence: TGCGCCAGCAGCCAAGCCCCCCAGTTGAACTACGAGCAGTACTTC. Translated: CASSQAPQLNYEQYF.

This clonotype was picked up a small number of times. V is TRBV19 and J is TRBJ2-5; D ambiguous. V lost 6 bases, J lost 0 bases, and 8 bases lay in between. Germline-derived CDR1 and CDR2 are LNHDA and SQIVND (reference sequence). This CDR3 comprises 13 residues. In nucleotides, the CDR3 is TGTGCCAGTAGCCCCAGCGACCAAGAGACCCAGTACTTC. Translating it yields CASSPSDQETQYF.

This clonotype was detected ten times or more. This chain links TRBV7-9 with TRBJ2-7; 7 positions match TRBD1. With 6 bases clipped from V and 0 bases from J, the junction kept 8 bases outside the gene matches. Germline CDR1 and CDR2: SEHNR and FQNEAQ (reference sequence). The CDR3 loop spans 15 amino acids. CDR3 protein: CASSSEGTVSYEQYF. CDR3 bases: TGTGCCAGCAGTTCAGAGGGGACAGTCTCCTACGAGCAGTACTTC.